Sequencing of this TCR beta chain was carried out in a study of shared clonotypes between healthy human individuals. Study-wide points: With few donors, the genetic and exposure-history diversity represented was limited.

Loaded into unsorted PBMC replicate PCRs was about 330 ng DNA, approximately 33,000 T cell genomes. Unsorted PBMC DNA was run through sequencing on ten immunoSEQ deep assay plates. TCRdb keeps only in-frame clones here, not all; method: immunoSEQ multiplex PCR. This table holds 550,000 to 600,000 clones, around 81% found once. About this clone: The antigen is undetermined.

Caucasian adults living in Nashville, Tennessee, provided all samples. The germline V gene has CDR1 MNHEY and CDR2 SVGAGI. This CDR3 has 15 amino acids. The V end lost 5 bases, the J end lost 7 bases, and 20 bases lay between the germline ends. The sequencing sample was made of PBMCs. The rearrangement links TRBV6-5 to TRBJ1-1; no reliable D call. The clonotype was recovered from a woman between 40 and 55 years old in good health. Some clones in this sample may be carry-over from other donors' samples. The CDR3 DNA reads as TGTGCCAGCAGTATCTCGCGACGGGGAGACGGTGAAGCTTTCTTT. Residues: CASSISRRGDGEAFF.